This T cell receptor beta chain is drawn from a study of beta chain features in type 1 diabetes (dated by TCRdb to the late 2010s). Study-level background: Mean age, gender distribution, total cell number and subset yield were not different between patients and healthy donors. Naive and central memory subsets were obtained from all 30 or so donors, but regulatory and stem cell-like memory subsets were isolated from only 8 patients and about 8 healthy donors. A total of 85 million to 140 million sorted cells were examined across all samples, and a strong correlation was observed between cell number per subset and RNA yield. In the study, TCRB repertoires of sorted circulating CD4+ T cell subsets from recently diagnosed type 1 diabetes patients were compared with those of matched healthy donors. Overall results and qualifications from the work: Because cDNA was sequenced instead of genomic DNA, highly expressing activated cells could be over-represented, though the groups showed no difference in activation or CD3 levels. Shorter templates might be favored by PCR, yet because patient and control samples were amplified and corrected together, any such skew would affect both groups equally. Fewer insertions and more nucleotide deletions at VDJ recombination sites were observed in patients with type 1 diabetes, implying thymic rearrangement abnormalities. Only small numbers of individuals were included in the HLA sub-analyses, which left unresolved whether HLA type had any influence on TCRB rearrangement. Naive, central memory and regulatory TCRB repertoires appeared to be more alike among patients than among healthy donors. A moderate but significant shortening of TCRB CDR3 length was observed in type 1 diabetes patients in all four CD4+ subsets.

Each donor gave one peripheral blood draw, averaging approximately 110 mL, which was collected into heparinised tubes. A BD FACSAria II and a panel including CD45RO, CCR7, CD25, CD127, CD95 and CD27 were used to sort naive, central memory, regulatory and stem cell-like memory CD4+ T cells. Purity was above 95% for every sorted population. PBMCs were separated immediately by Lymphoprep density gradient centrifugation and were stained directly, without being cultured. So that batch effects would be minimized, each experiment stained and sorted samples in pairs, pairing one healthy donor with one patient. In its sample, this clone was seen a few times. This receptor's antigen is unknown. It has no much larger one-base neighbor in the sample; base qualities were not kept. The entire amount of isolated RNA was reverse transcribed using the High Capacity cDNA Reverse Transcription Kit, so the sequenced TCRB transcripts were expressed ones. For stem cell-like memory T cell samples, survey-depth immunoSEQ sequencing was used, averaging about 970,000 total reads per sample. Sorted cells were lysed in RLT buffer and RNA was extracted with DNase-treated RNeasy Micro or Mini kits, depending on cell number. Each cell subset was processed on its own to prevent cross-contamination, while patient and healthy donor samples were processed together. TCRB sequences were amplified from cDNA with the immunoSEQ multiplex PCR, producing 87-bp fragments spanning the CDR3 region. The amplicons were sequenced using the Illumina HiSeq platform. In the original analysis: PCR bias was computationally corrected using synthetic template baselines, reads within Hamming distance 2 were collapsed, and singletons that could not be merged were discarded. Reads were aligned to IMGT to assign V, D and J genes, CDR3 length, and insertions or deletions at six rearrangement sites. Within each subset, clonotype counts were normalized to sorted cell number, after which true diversity and Gini coefficients were computed with the tcR R package. The overlap coefficient, calculated on TCRB nucleotide sequences, was used to measure repertoire sharing. Entries here come from immuneACCESS through TCRdb and include only in-frame sequences with V and J called. Some clones fail to appear in such tables; in the studies checked, an unresolved V gene covers under half of the shortfall, and the cause of the remainder is unknown. V and J calls plus clone size are reproduced from that table; the DNA served to infer D and trimming. This sample has around 50,000 clones in its table, and around 40% of those were observed once. The ten largest clones add up to more than 0.1% of the sample.

The receptor was derived from a man between 25 and 39 years old with type 1 diabetes. Sample: stem cell memory CD4+ T cells from blood. The label giving this sample's cell subset or site can be read as: stem cell-like memory CD4+ T cells.

The nucleotide sequence reads TGTGCCAGTAGTCCTCCGACTAGCAGGATATCCGAGCAGTACTTC. Its protein reads: CASSPPTSRISEQYF. The chain employs TRBV19 and TRBJ2-7, and 7 junctional nucleotides match TRBD2. Via the germline V gene (reference sequence), CDR1 is LNHDA and CDR2 SQIVND. The CDR3 holds 15 amino acids from the cysteine to the phenylalanine. Here the CDR3 DNA is all that survives: 45 bases in frame from base 1. The V end gives up 5 bases and the J end 6 bases, leaving 13 bases in the junction not matched to a gene.